This T cell receptor beta chain was captured in a study of blood T cell repertoires in COVID-19 (dated by TCRdb to 2018 to 2020). Broadly, across the study: Samples from collaborators originated in the United States, Italy and Spain and spanned both the acute and convalescent phases of COVID-19. A de-identified subject ID, COVID-19 status, age in years and sex were almost always included in the sample metadata. Where available, HLA class I and class II types were obtained from metadata supplied by the sample provider rather than from assay-based typing. The repertoires were made available in a free public database intended to serve as a resource for research on the immune response to SARS-CoV-2. The prospective study material was composed of cDNA or gDNA derived from T cells, B-cell-depleted T cells, or PBMCs. Subjects who had been exposed to COVID-19, were actively infected with it, or had recovered from it provided the deeply sampled blood TCRbeta repertoires that made up the dataset. Samples were obtained from the ongoing ImmuneRACE study (first 160 participants) and from 1,200 or so subjects provided by 6 global collaborators. The study at large found these results: How much clinical and demographic metadata was included differed by source and by participant, and the metadata was provided uncurated.

Each collaborating institution followed its own protocols to collect whole blood in K2EDTA tubes. Collaborator samples were shipped for TCRbeta analysis as frozen whole blood, isolated PBMCs, or DNA extracted from either sample type. Worth noting for this clone: What antigen it recognizes has not been identified. No base quality values were provided; no much bigger clone lies one nucleotide off.

V gives up 4 bases and J gives up 4 bases, and the segment between their germline ends measures 7 bases. Including the terminal cysteine and phenylalanine, the CDR3 comprises 12 residues. Only CDR3 DNA remains: 36 bases, in frame from the first base. CDR1 and CDR2, looked up from the germline V gene, are SNHLY and FYNNEI. TCRbeta CDR3 regions were amplified from genomic DNA by means of the immunoSEQ Assay, a bias-controlled multiplex PCR. The paper's data handling went like this. Within the assay, amplification of reference gene primers was used to estimate how many nucleated cells each sample contained. Sequence reads were collapsed and filtered to measure the absolute abundance of every unique TCRbeta CDR3 rearrangement. For each sample, productive Simpson clonality was calculated by taking the square root of Simpson's diversity index across productive rearrangements. TCRdb holds this immuneACCESS table with in-frame rearrangements only. Some clones are missing; in checked studies, unresolved V genes explain under half, and the rest has no known cause. V and J calls and clone size are as listed in that table; D and trimming were resolved from the DNA. The sample has approximately 100,000 clones on record, roughly 91% of them singletons. Of the sample, under 6.5% falls within the top ten clones.

The rearranged segments are TRBV2 and TRBJ2-5, with the D gene uncertain. This clonotype was obtained from a human donor in a cohort sampled during active COVID-19. The source material was peripheral blood. Read as DNA, the sequence is TGTGCCAGCAGTGTTTTAATAGAGACCCAGTACTTC. Translation gives CASSVLIETQYF.